This T cell receptor beta chain comes out of a study of blood T cell repertoires in COVID-19 (dated by TCRdb to between 2020 and 2021). A note on the overall study: The collaborator samples originated in the United States, Italy and Spain and spanned the acute and convalescent phases of COVID-19. Sample metadata almost always included a de-identified subject ID, COVID-19 status, age in years and sex. A freely available public database, intended as a resource for researchers studying the immune response to SARS-CoV-2, is where the repertoires were released. The samples were drawn from the first 160 participants of the ongoing ImmuneRACE study and from roughly 1,300 subjects provided by 6 global collaborators. The dataset comprised deeply sampled blood TCRbeta repertoires from subjects exposed to, actively infected with, or recovered from COVID-19. The material from the prospective study consisted of cDNA or gDNA derived from T cells, B-cell-depleted T cells, or PBMCs. Where available, HLA class I and class II types were obtained from metadata supplied by the sample provider rather than from assay-based typing.

Participants in the prospective study were aged roughly 18 to 89 years, lived in 20 to 30 United States geographic areas, and enrolled through a virtual design. To assign participants to cohorts, the prospective study relied on clinical history that participants themselves reported in a screening survey and a study questionnaire. In the prospective study, mobile phlebotomists collected whole blood, serum and a nasopharyngeal or oropharyngeal swab from each participant. Over a roughly 2-month period, participants in the prospective study had the option of providing additional blood draws and questionnaires. Before DNA extraction, prospective study blood samples were shipped either frozen or at room temperature. The investigation overall reported the following: How much clinical and demographic metadata was included differed by source and by participant, and the metadata was provided uncurated.

TCRbeta CDR3 regions were amplified from genomic DNA using the immunoSEQ Assay, a bias-controlled multiplex PCR. The published analysis was carried out like this. Nucleated cell counts per sample were estimated from amplification of reference gene primers within the assay. Sequence reads were collapsed and filtered to measure the absolute abundance of every unique TCRbeta CDR3 rearrangement. For each sample, productive Simpson clonality was calculated as the square root of Simpson's diversity index over productive rearrangements. TCRdb took this table from immuneACCESS and kept in-frame rearrangements with V and J called. Such tables lack part of the clones; where checked against another copy, unresolved V genes explain under half of the gap, and the rest is unexplained. V, J and clone size are those of that table, while D and trimming were read from the DNA. The table for this sample lists a few hundred thousand clones; just over 85% of them were counted only once. 3.5% to 4% of the sample lies in the top ten.

Of note for this clone: It lacks a known antigen. Base qualities were left out, and no much larger clone turns up one base away.

This sequence was found in a woman aged 35 to 49 with acute COVID-19. Sequenced input: PBMCs or T cells enriched from blood (not recorded which).

The DNA sequence is as follows: TGTGCCAGCAGCTCAAGACAGGGGCCCACCCAAGAGCAGTTCTTC. Translation gives CASSSRQGPTQEQFF. This receptor chain uses TRBV28 and TRBJ2-1; a stretch of 8 junction bases matches TRBD1. At the junction V is shortened by 6 bases and J by 10 bases; bases outside the gene matches: 14. Looking up the germline V gene yields CDR1 MDHEN and CDR2 SYDVKM. CDR3 length: 15 amino acids, cysteine to phenylalanine. This entry keeps only the CDR3 DNA: 45 bases, framed from base 1. Reference TRBV28 and TRBJ2-1 proteins supply the regions before and after the CDR3; the full variable domain is: DVKVTQSSRYLVKRTGEKVFLECVQDMDHENMFWYRQDPGLGLRLIYFSYDVKMKEKGDIPEGYSVSREKKERFSLILESASTNQTSMYLCASSSRQGPTQEQFFGPGTRLTVL.